This passage covers 14 T cell receptor beta chains from one sample sequenced in a study of T-cell memory formation after mild COVID-19. TCRdb reprocessed the 5' RACE reads via MiXCR and lists one record per CDR3 protein. The sample lists some 15,000 distinct CDR3 sequences, approximately 19% occurring once. Input material: PBMCs or a T cell subset sorted from them (not recorded which). The receptors come from an adult woman who had mild COVID-19 (a few samples of this study predate the infection). Cell type and time point are not known.

Many counts were recorded for this clonotype. The chain joins TRBV7-2 to TRBJ1-3; D is ambiguous. The CDR3 has 15 amino acids. Germline V gene data show CDR1 as SGHTA and CDR2 as FQGNSA. V was shortened by 3 bases and J by 0 bases, with 9 bases between the two germline ends. The DNA for the CDR3 is TGTGCCAGCAGCTTCGGGTCGGTCTCTGGAAACACCATATATTTT. Encoded protein: CASSFGSVSGNTIYF.

This clonotype was observed at least ten times. The chain couples TRBV4-1 to TRBJ2-3, with D hard to call. Germline assignment: CDR1 MGHRA and CDR2 YSYEKL. The CDR3 length is 13 residues. V lost 3 bases and J lost 6, with 10 bases in between. The CDR3: CASSHEVPDTQYF. CDR3 in DNA: TGCGCCAGCAGCCATGAGGTCCCGGATACGCAGTATTTT.

The sample holds many counts of this clonotype. This rearrangement joins TRBV19 to TRBJ1-5; D not certain. The CDR3 spans 13 residues. CDR1 and CDR2 from the germline V gene are LNHDA and SQIVND (reference sequence). Between the trimmed V and J ends, which lost 7 bases and 6 bases, there was a span of 13 bases. The DNA for the CDR3 is TGTGCCAGTACCGTTTCGGTCGGTCAGCCCCAGCATTTT. Translating gives CASTVSVGQPQHF.

This clonotype was recorded many times. The chain has TRBV14 and TRBJ2-3; 7 positions match TRBD1. Germline V gives CDR1 SGHDN, CDR2 FVKESK. This CDR3 has 13 amino acids. The V and J ends lost 0 bases and 10 bases, in that order; junction bases with no gene match: 4. The CDR3 sequence: CASSQEGTVPQYF. Written as DNA, the CDR3 is TGTGCCAGCAGCCAAGAGGGGACAGTTCCGCAGTATTTT. The full variable domain, rest sourced from reference TRBV14 and TRBJ2-3, is EAGVTQFPSHSVIEKGQTVTLRCDPISGHDNLYWYRRVMGKEIKFLLHFVKESKQDESGMPNNRFLAERTGGTYSTLKVQPAELEDSGVYFCASSQEGTVPQYFGPGTRLTVL.

The chain couples TRBV5-1 to TRBJ1-4; 7 bases are a match to TRBD1. From germline, CDR1 is SGHRS and CDR2 YFSETQ. V lost 7 bases, J lost 7 bases, and 10 bases stayed unmatched. The CDR3 loop spans 14 amino acids. The CDR3 here is CASSSQGLREKLFF. The DNA for the CDR3 is TGCGCCAGCTCCTCACAGGGGCTTCGTGAAAAACTGTTTTTT.

In its sample, this clonotype is medium-sized. The rearrangement links TRBV21-1 to TRBJ2-1. TRBV21-1 is classified as a pseudogene. The CDR3 contains 11 residues. The CDR3: CASSGLNEQFF. CDR3 in DNA: TGTGCCAGCAGCGGATTAAATGAGCAGTTCTTC.

This clonotype is labeled medium-sized (0.01 to 0.1%). This chain joins TRBV5-1 and TRBJ2-1; 12 bases map to TRBD2. There are 14 residues in the CDR3. The germline V gene has CDR1 SGHRS and CDR2 YFSETQ. V gave up 2 bases and J gave up 7 bases; unmatched junction bases: 1. CDR3 sequence (DNA): TGCGCCAGCAGCTTAACTAGCGGGGGGAATGAGCAGTTCTTC. As protein: CASSLTSGGNEQFF.

This clonotype came up many times. The rearrangement joins TRBV9 to TRBJ1-1; D call uncertain. The V and J ends lost 2 bases and 4 bases respectively, with 9 bases between them. CDR3 length: 13 amino acids. Germline V gene data show CDR1 as SGDLS and CDR2 as YYNGEE. The CDR3 is CASSVFPGTEAFF. In DNA form, the CDR3 reads TGTGCCAGCAGCGTGTTTCCGGGCACTGAAGCTTTCTTT.

This clonotype was seen a single time. The chain employs TRBV4-3 and TRBJ2-3; TRBD2 is a possible D gene (5 bases). CDR3 length: 15 amino acids. The germline V gene has CDR1 LGHNA and CDR2 YSLEER. V lost 4 bases and J 0 bases, leaving 11 bases between the germline ends. The CDR3: CASSLEGMSTDTQYF. The DNA for the CDR3 is TGCGCCAGCAGCCTAGAGGGCATGAGCACAGATACGCAGTATTTT.

This clonotype was counted at least ten times. The V and J genes are TRBV29-1 and TRBJ2-7; 7 nucleotides agree with TRBD2. The CDR3 spans 10 residues. V was pared by 6 bases and J by 10 bases, with 6 bases of the junction left unmatched. In germline, CDR1 is SQVTM, CDR2 ANQGSEA. The CDR3: CSVGEGPQYF. The CDR3 nucleotides are TGCAGCGTGGGGGAGGGACCCCAGTACTTC.

There are many counts of this clonotype. This rearrangement joins TRBV4-1 to TRBJ1-6, with D unclear. From germline, CDR1 is MGHRA and CDR2 YSYEKL. The ends were cut back, 0 bases at V and 9 bases at J, with 9 bases in the middle. CDR3 size: 14 residues. This chain's CDR3 is CASSQDSAVSPLHF. CDR3 DNA: TGCGCCAGCAGCCAAGATTCTGCGGTTTCACCCCTCCACTTT.

This clonotype was recorded at least ten times. The chain's CDR3 is CASSTNTQYF. CDR3 coding DNA: TGTGCCAGCTCTACGAATACGCAGTATTTT. The gene calls are TRBV6-8 and TRBJ2-3; D is uncertain. The CDR3 covers 10 residues. The V end lost 8 bases, the J end lost 7 bases, and 7 bases lay between the germline ends. CDR1 MNHGY and CDR2 SAAAGT come from the germline V gene.

J is TRBJ2-1 and V is TRBV2; D is possibly TRBD2 (6 bases). Germline CDR1 reads SNHLY; CDR2 reads FYNNEI. V lost 2 bases to trimming and J lost 4 bases, with 12 bases between them. CDR3 length equals 15 residues. CDR3 in DNA: TGTGCCAGCAGTGAATCCGGACTAACGTACAATGAGCAGTTCTTC. Translated: CASSESGLTYNEQFF.

In its sample, this clonotype was seen a few times. J is TRBJ1-1 and V is TRBV6-5; 7 bases align to TRBD1. The CDR3 runs 14 residues. The V gene's germline CDR1 is MNHEY and CDR2 SVGAGI. V lost 2 bases and J lost 5; bases outside the gene matches: 5. CDR3 region: CASSYDRVVTEAFF. CDR3 DNA sequence: TGTGCCAGCAGTTACGACAGGGTGGTAACTGAAGCTTTCTTT.